Below are 30 T cell receptor beta chains sequenced from a single sample in a study of T-cell memory formation after mild COVID-19. One entry per CDR3 protein results from TCRdb running MiXCR on the 5' RACE reads. The table shows some 64,000 distinct CDR3 sequences, with around 10% occurring only once. What was sequenced was PBMCs or a T cell subset sorted from them (not recorded which). These TCRs come from a man younger than 30 who had mild COVID-19 (a few samples of this study predate the infection). Cell type and time point are not known.

The J gene is TRBJ2-7, the V gene TRBV9, with unresolved D. The V end lost 0 bases, the J end lost 0 bases, and 10 bases lay between the germline ends. Germline-derived CDR1 and CDR2 are SGDLS and YYNGEE. This CDR3 has 15 residues. The CDR3 nucleotides are TGTGCCAGCAGCGTAGTTGCCAGCAACTCCTACGAGCAGTACTTC. This encodes CASSVVASNSYEQYF.

A few counts support this clonotype. The genes are TRBV6-5 and TRBJ2-7; a weak D match, TRBD2 (7 bases). The V gene lost 7 bases and the J gene lost 2 bases, with 18 bases spanning the gap. Per the germline V gene, CDR1 is MNHEY and CDR2 is SVGAGI. This CDR3 is 15 amino acids long. The CDR3 nucleotides read TGTGCCAGCAAGGAGGGGGGGGCCCTCCCCTACGAGCAGTACTTC. The encoded protein is CASKEGGALPYEQYF.

This chain connects TRBV5-1 to TRBJ1-2; no clear D. V was trimmed by 0 bases and J by 6 bases, leaving 12 bases between them. CDR1 and CDR2 from the germline V gene are SGHRS and YFSETQ. The CDR3 totals 14 residues. As DNA, the CDR3 is TGCGCCAGCAGCTTGGGCCCCCCCAATGATGGCTACACCTTC. Protein: CASSLGPPNDGYTF. Variable domain in full (rest from reference TRBV5-1 and TRBJ1-2): KAGVTQTPRYLIKTRGQQVTLSCSPISGHRSVSWYQQTPGQGLQFLFEYFSETQRNKGNFPGRFSGRQFSNSRSEMNVSTLELGDSALYLCASSLGPPNDGYTFGSGTRLTVV.

This clonotype came up a few times. This chain links TRBV7-9 with TRBJ1-1; 7 bases fit TRBD1. Germline V lookup: CDR1 SEHNR, CDR2 FQNEAQ (reference sequence). CDR3 length equals 14 residues. J was trimmed by 6 bases and V by 5 bases; bases with no gene match: 9. CDR3 DNA sequence: TGTGCCAGCAGCCGACAGGGCCGAGGACCTGAAGCTTTCTTT. Its translation is CASSRQGRGPEAFF.

This clonotype came up a few times. This chain uses TRBV7-2 with TRBJ1-6; TRBD1 aligns across 8 bases. Trimming removed 3 bases from V and 14 bases from J; junction bases left unmatched: 9. The CDR3 length is 14 residues. The germline CDR1 and CDR2 sequences are SGHTA and FQGNSA. CDR3 sequence reads: CASSFNQGAVALHF. The CDR3 DNA reads TGTGCCAGCAGCTTTAATCAGGGGGCGGTAGCCCTCCACTTT.

This clonotype was observed a few times. This rearrangement joins TRBV12-3 or TRBV12-4 to TRBJ2-3, with a tentative D call TRBD1 (5 bases). Trimming removed 4 bases from V and 2 bases from J, with 10 bases in between. CDR3 length equals 14 residues. The CDR3: CASSSDRNTDTQYF. The CDR3 DNA reads as TGTGCCAGCAGTTCTGACAGAAACACAGATACGCAGTATTTT.

This CDR3 reads CSARDPWLAGEENEQFF. CDR3 in DNA: TGCAGTGCTAGAGATCCCTGGCTAGCGGGGGAAGAAAATGAGCAGTTCTTC. The chain carries TRBV20-1 and TRBJ2-1, with 10 bases fitting TRBD2. Germline CDR1 reads DFQATT; CDR2 reads SNEGSKA (reference sequence). The CDR3 extends over 17 amino acids. Trimming took 0 bases from V and 7 from J; bases not matched to a gene: 12.

This clonotype was seen more than once but under ten times. The chain has TRBV7-2 and TRBJ1-2; D possibly corresponds to TRBD1 (6 bases). V lost 8 bases to trimming and J lost 8 bases, with 12 bases between them. CDR1 and CDR2 from the germline V gene are SGHTA and FQGNSA. The CDR3 spans 11 residues. The CDR3 protein is CASPGVGGYTF. CDR3 sequence (DNA): TGTGCCAGCCCAGGGGTGGGGGGCTACACCTTC.

In this sample, this clonotype turned up a few times. The chain joins TRBV12-3 or TRBV12-4 to TRBJ1-1, with D hard to call. CDR3 length equals 14 residues. The V gene lost 0 bases and the J gene lost 4 bases, with 9 bases spanning the gap. CDR3: CASSLATAGTEAFF. The CDR3 DNA reads as TGTGCCAGCAGTTTAGCGACGGCCGGCACTGAAGCTTTCTTT.

This clonotype appeared a few times. The chain is built from TRBV30 and TRBJ2-5, with TRBD2 as a possible D gene (5 bases). The ends were cut back, 1 base at V and 5 bases at J, with 11 bases in the middle. CDR1 and CDR2 (germline): GTSNPN, SVGIG (reference sequence). The CDR3 totals 13 residues. The CDR3 is CAWSGSRRETQYF. The CDR3 coding sequence is TGTGCCTGGAGTGGGAGTAGGAGGGAGACCCAGTACTTC. The full variable domain, rest sourced from reference TRBV30 and TRBJ2-5, is SQTIHQWPATLVQPVGSPLSLECTVEGTSNPNLYWYRQAAGRGLQLLFYSVGIGQISSEVPQNLSASRPQDRQFILSSKKLLLSDSGFYLCAWSGSRRETQYFGPGTRLLVL.

This clonotype was found a few times. V usage is TRBV2 and J usage is TRBJ2-1; D gene ambiguous. V was cut by 3 bases and J by 6 bases, with 3 bases left in between. The germline V gene encodes CDR1 SNHLY and CDR2 FYNNEI. The CDR3 loop spans 11 amino acids. CDR3 in DNA: TGTGCCAGCAGTGAGAGCAATGAGCAGTTCTTC. Translation gives CASSESNEQFF.

The genes are TRBV7-2 and TRBJ2-5; TRBD2 aligns across 8 bases. Trimming cost V 4 bases and J 1 base; bases outside gene matches: 2. The CDR3 totals 14 residues. Looked up from germline, CDR1 is SGHTA and CDR2 is FQGNSA. The CDR3 region has the DNA TGTGCCAGCAGCTCAGGACTAGCCCAAGAGACCCAGTACTTC. Protein: CASSSGLAQETQYF.

There are many counts of this clonotype. V and J are TRBV5-1 and TRBJ2-7, with TRBD1 matching 9 bases. The CDR3 contains 15 residues. Germline V gives CDR1 SGHRS, CDR2 YFSETQ. V lost 4 bases and J lost 4; bases outside the gene matches: 9. The CDR3 DNA reads as TGCGCCAGCAGCATCAAGGGACAGGGTCAGTACGAGCAGTACTTC. This translates into CASSIKGQGQYEQYF. Drawing the rest from reference TRBV5-1 and TRBJ2-7, the complete variable domain is KAGVTQTPRYLIKTRGQQVTLSCSPISGHRSVSWYQQTPGQGLQFLFEYFSETQRNKGNFPGRFSGRQFSNSRSEMNVSTLELGDSALYLCASSIKGQGQYEQYFGPGTRLTVT.

The genes are TRBV11-2 and TRBJ1-2, with 8 positions matching TRBD1. Germline V gives CDR1 SGHAT, CDR2 FQNNGV. J lost 5 bases, V lost 4 bases, and 6 bases had no gene match. The CDR3 length is 14 residues. The CDR3 reads CASSSIQGAYGYTF. The DNA of the CDR3 is TGTGCCAGCAGCTCCATCCAGGGGGCGTATGGCTACACCTTC.

The chain employs TRBV7-9 and TRBJ2-3; D is perhaps TRBD2 (5 bases). The germline CDR1 and CDR2 sequences are SEHNR and FQNEAQ (reference sequence). V was trimmed by 5 bases and J by 2 bases, leaving 11 bases between them. The CDR3 spans 14 residues. The CDR3 reads CASSPGLNTDTQYF. In DNA, the CDR3 is TGTGCCAGCAGCCCAGGACTGAACACAGATACGCAGTATTTT.

This clonotype was counted ten times or more. The rearrangement links TRBV5-5 to TRBJ2-7, with a possible D match to TRBD1 (5 bases). Germline CDR1 SGHKS, CDR2 YYEKEE (reference sequence). V lost 5 bases and J 0 bases, leaving 15 bases between the germline ends. The CDR3 length is 15 residues. CDR3 bases: TGTGCCAGCAGATCAGGGTTATCCCCCTCCTACGAGCAGTACGTC. Translated, it gives CASRSGLSPSYEQYV.

The chain is built from TRBV29-1 and TRBJ2-2; D gene ambiguous. This CDR3 has 15 residues. Germline CDR1 and CDR2: SQVTM and ANQGSEA. Trimming cost V 5 bases and J 3 bases, with 16 bases left between them. The CDR3 loop is CSVPWGSADTGELFF. The CDR3 DNA is TGCAGCGTTCCTTGGGGATCCGCGGACACCGGGGAGCTGTTTTTT.

This clonotype was detected a few times. This chain connects TRBV7-2 to TRBJ2-5; 9 nucleotides align to TRBD1. Germline V gene lookup returns CDR1 SGHTA and CDR2 FQGNSA. The V segment lost 6 bases and the J segment 5 bases; nucleotides outside the gene matches: 7. The CDR3 totals 14 residues. The CDR3 loop reads CASRKDRGIETQYF. The CDR3 DNA reads TGTGCCAGCAGAAAGGACAGGGGAATTGAGACCCAGTACTTC.

This clonotype was recorded a few times. V and J are TRBV6-1 and TRBJ2-5, with D possibly being TRBD2 (5 bases). The CDR3 loop spans 16 amino acids. V was shortened by 1 base and J by 5 bases, with 17 bases between the two germline ends. Germline CDR1 MNHNS, CDR2 SASEGT. The CDR3 nucleotides read TGTGCCAGCAGTGAAGGGGGAGCACGATTCGGGGAGACCCAGTACTTC. Encoded protein: CASSEGGARFGETQYF.

The V call is TRBV12-3 or TRBV12-4, the J call TRBJ1-1, with unresolved D. There are 14 residues in the CDR3. The V and J ends lost 7 bases and 2 bases respectively, with 14 bases between them. CDR3 loop: CASTVGLTNTEAFF. The CDR3 nucleotides are TGTGCCAGCACTGTCGGGCTGACAAACACTGAAGCTTTCTTT.

The sample holds many counts of this clonotype. This sequence joins TRBV12-3 or TRBV12-4 and TRBJ2-4, with 9 nucleotides matching TRBD1. The CDR3 covers 14 residues. J was trimmed by 7 bases and V by 5 bases; bases with no gene match: 6. CDR3 sequence reads: CASSLPQGANIQYF. As DNA, the CDR3 is TGTGCCAGCAGTCTGCCACAGGGGGCTAACATTCAGTACTTC.

V and J are TRBV11-2 and TRBJ2-5, with TRBD2 matching over 10 bases. This CDR3 comprises 17 residues. CDR1 SGHAT and CDR2 FQNNGV come from the germline V gene. Trimming at V came to 2 bases and at J to 2 bases, leaving 8 bases not matched to a gene. CDR3 in DNA: TGTGCCAGCAGCTTACTAGCGGGGGCCTTATCACAAGAGACCCAGTACTTC. It codes for CASSLLAGALSQETQYF.

This clonotype was recorded at least ten times. The chain joins TRBV7-2 to TRBJ2-3, with 10 positions matching TRBD2. The length of the CDR3 is 16 residues. Trimming took 2 bases from V and 4 from J; bases not matched to a gene: 6. In germline, CDR1 is SGHTA, CDR2 FQGNSA. CDR3 sequence: CASSLRAGGPSDTQYF. For the CDR3, the DNA is TGTGCCAGCAGCTTAAGAGCGGGGGGGCCATCAGATACGCAGTATTTT.

The chain employs TRBV11-2 and TRBJ1-2; D ambiguous. The length of the CDR3 is 12 residues. The ends were cut back, 5 bases at V and 6 bases at J, with 10 bases in the middle. Germline values: CDR1 SGHAT, CDR2 FQNNGV. The CDR3 here is CASSTRRDGYTF. The CDR3 region has the DNA TGTGCCAGCAGCACCCGTAGAGATGGCTACACCTTC.

CDR3 protein: CASSLSYSSYEQYF. In DNA, the CDR3 is TGTGCCAGCAGTTTAAGCTATTCCTCCTACGAGCAGTACTTC. V gene TRBV12-3 or TRBV12-4 combines with J gene TRBJ2-7; D is undetermined. Trimming took 2 bases from V and 0 from J, leaving 8 bases between them. CDR3 length equals 14 residues.

The chain links TRBV30 to TRBJ2-1; no reliable D call. The germline CDR1 and CDR2 sequences are GTSNPN and SVGIG (reference sequence). This CDR3 is built from 10 residues. Trimming removed 3 bases from V and 15 bases from J, with 12 bases in between. CDR3 in DNA: TGTGCCTGGAGATGCTGCGCAGGGTTCTTC. It codes for CAWRCCAGFF.

Ten or more counts support this clonotype. The J gene is TRBJ2-5, the V gene TRBV20-1; TRBD1 might be the D (5 bases). Looked up from germline, CDR1 is DFQATT and CDR2 is SNEGSKA (reference sequence). Trimming pared 5 bases from V and 4 bases from J, leaving 17 bases between. CDR3 length equals 14 residues. CDR3 nucleotide sequence: TGCAGTGCTTTGGACACCCCGGTGGGAGAGACCCAGTACTTC. Translated, it gives CSALDTPVGETQYF.

The chain joins TRBV5-5 to TRBJ2-2; D call uncertain. Germline V gene lookup returns CDR1 SGHKS and CDR2 YYEKEE (reference sequence). V was trimmed by 1 base and J by 2 bases, leaving 9 bases between them. CDR3 length: 15 residues. CDR3 region: CASSLWILNTGELFF. For the CDR3, the DNA is TGTGCCAGCAGCTTGTGGATTCTCAACACCGGGGAGCTGTTTTTT.

This clonotype was counted at least ten times. The J gene is TRBJ2-3, the V gene TRBV6-6; 9 nucleotides match TRBD2. Trimming removed 6 bases from V and 1 base from J; junction bases left unmatched: 5. Germline V gives CDR1 MNHNY, CDR2 SVGAGI (reference sequence). This CDR3 is 15 amino acids long. CDR3 loop: CASSRPSGGTDTQYF. CDR3 sequence (DNA): TGTGCCAGCAGCCGTCCTAGCGGGGGCACAGATACGCAGTATTTT.

This clonotype was found a few times. The rearrangement links TRBV28 to TRBJ2-5; D might be TRBD2 (7 bases). V lost 4 bases and J lost 2, with 11 bases in between. The CDR3 runs to 14 residues. Looked up from germline, CDR1 is MDHEN and CDR2 is SYDVKM. The CDR3: CASSWGGRQETQYF. The CDR3 nucleotides are TGTGCCAGCAGTTGGGGGGGCAGACAAGAGACCCAGTACTTC.